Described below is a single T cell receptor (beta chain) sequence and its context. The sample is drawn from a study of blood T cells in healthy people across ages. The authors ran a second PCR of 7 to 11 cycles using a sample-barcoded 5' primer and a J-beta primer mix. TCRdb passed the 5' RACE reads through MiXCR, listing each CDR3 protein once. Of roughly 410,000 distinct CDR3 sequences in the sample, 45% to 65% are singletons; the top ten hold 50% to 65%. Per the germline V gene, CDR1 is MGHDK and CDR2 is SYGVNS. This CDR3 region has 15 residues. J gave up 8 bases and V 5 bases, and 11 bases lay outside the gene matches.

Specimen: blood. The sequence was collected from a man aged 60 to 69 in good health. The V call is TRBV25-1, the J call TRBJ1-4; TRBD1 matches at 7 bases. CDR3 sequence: CASSKTRGLGEKLFF. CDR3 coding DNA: TGTGCCAGCAGTAAAACAAGGGGGCTAGGAGAAAAACTGTTTTTT.